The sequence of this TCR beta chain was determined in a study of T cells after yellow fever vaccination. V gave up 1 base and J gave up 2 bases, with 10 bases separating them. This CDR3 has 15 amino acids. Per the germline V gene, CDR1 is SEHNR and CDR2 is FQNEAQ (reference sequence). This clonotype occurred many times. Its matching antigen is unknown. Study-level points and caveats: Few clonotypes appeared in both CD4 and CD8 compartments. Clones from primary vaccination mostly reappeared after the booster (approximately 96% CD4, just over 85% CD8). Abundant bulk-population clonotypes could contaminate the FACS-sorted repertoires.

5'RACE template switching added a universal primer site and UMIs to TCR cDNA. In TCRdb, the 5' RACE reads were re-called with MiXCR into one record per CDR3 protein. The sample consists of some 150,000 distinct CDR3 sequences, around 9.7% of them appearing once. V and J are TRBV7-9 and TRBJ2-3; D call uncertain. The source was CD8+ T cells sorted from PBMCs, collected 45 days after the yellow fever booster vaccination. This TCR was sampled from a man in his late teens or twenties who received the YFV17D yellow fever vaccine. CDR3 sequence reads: CASSLDGSNTDTQYF. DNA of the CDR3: TGTGCCAGCAGCTTAGATGGCAGCAACACAGATACGCAGTATTTT.